The subject of this entry is one TCR beta chain. Its specificity is unknown. The sample contains more than one DNA sequence encoding this CDR3. Naive CD8 cells lacked CD45RO and underwent positive selection for CCR7, leaving out terminally differentiated effector memory CD45RA+ cells. The healthy adult donors were HIV-negative and reported no recent acute infections or vaccinations. The V end lost 1 base, the J end lost 0 bases, and 3 bases lay between the germline ends. Germline lookup yields CDR1 SEHNR and CDR2 FQNEAQ (reference sequence). The CDR3 sequence is 13 residues long. The data were obtained in a study of shared clonotypes between healthy human individuals. For the study at large: Donors were a couple of women and three men aged 18 to 49. Donors had three CD4 naive, three CD4 memory, two CD8 naive and one CD8 memory plate apiece. Study-level points and caveats: Clonotype sharing among donors, it was expected, would be affected by sequencing depth.

TCRdb keeps only in-frame clones here, not all; method: immunoSEQ multiplex PCR. Of millions of clones listed, approximately 94% are singletons. Sequences were obtained from naive CD8+ T cells from PBMCs. This TCR was recovered from a young man in good health. Some clones in this sample may be carry-over from other donors' samples. The V and J genes are TRBV7-9 and TRBJ2-5, with no clear D. The CDR3 here is CASSLGNQETQYF. For the CDR3, the DNA is TGTGCCAGCAGCTTAGGGAACCAAGAGACCCAGTACTTC.